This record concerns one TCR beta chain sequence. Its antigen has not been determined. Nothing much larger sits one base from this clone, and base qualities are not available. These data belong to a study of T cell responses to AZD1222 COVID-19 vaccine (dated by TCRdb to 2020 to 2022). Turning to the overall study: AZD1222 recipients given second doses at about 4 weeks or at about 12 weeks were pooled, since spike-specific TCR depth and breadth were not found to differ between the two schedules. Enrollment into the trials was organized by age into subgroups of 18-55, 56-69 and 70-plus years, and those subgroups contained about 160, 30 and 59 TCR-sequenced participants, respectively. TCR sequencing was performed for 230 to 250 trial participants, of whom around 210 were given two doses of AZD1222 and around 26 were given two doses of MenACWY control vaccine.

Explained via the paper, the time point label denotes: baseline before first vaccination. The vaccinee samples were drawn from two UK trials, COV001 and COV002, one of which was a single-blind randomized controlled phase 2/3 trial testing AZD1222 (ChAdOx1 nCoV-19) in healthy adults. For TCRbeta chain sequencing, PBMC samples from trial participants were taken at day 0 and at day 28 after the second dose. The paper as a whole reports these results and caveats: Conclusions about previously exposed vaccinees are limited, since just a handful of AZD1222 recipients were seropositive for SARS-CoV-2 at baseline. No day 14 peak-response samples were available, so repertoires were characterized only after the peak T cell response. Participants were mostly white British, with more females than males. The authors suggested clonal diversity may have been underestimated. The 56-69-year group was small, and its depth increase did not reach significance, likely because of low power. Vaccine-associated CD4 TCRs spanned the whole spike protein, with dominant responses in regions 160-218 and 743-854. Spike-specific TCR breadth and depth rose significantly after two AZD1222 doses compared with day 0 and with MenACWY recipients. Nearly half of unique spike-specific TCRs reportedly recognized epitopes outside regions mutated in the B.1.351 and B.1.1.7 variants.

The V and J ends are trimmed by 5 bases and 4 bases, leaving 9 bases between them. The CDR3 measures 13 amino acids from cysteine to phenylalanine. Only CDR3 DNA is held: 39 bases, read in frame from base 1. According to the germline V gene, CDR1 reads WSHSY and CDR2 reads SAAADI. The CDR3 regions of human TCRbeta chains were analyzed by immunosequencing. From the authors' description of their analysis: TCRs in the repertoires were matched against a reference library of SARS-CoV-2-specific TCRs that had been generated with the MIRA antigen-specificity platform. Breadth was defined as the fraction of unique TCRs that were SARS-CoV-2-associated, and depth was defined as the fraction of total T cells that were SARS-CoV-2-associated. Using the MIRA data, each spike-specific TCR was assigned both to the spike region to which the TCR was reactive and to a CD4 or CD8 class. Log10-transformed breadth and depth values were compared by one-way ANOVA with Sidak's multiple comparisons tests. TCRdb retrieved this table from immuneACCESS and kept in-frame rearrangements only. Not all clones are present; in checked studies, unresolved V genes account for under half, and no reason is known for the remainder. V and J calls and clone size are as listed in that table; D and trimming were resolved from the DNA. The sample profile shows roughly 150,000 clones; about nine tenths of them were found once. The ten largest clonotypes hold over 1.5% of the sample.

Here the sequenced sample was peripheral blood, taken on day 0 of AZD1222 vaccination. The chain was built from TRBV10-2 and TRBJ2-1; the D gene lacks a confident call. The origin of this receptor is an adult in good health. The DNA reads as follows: TGCGCCAGCAGTTTTGACATGTACAATGAGCAGTTCTTC. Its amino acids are CASSFDMYNEQFF.